This T cell receptor beta chain was observed in a study of blood T cell repertoires in COVID-19 (TCRdb year 2020). Regarding the complete study: Samples from collaborators originated in the United States, Italy and Spain and spanned both the acute and convalescent phases of COVID-19. The material from the prospective study consisted of cDNA or gDNA derived from T cells, B-cell-depleted T cells, or PBMCs. Deeply sampled blood TCRbeta repertoires from subjects exposed to, actively infected with, or recovered from COVID-19 were included in the dataset. The repertoires were released in a freely available public database meant as a resource for research on the immune response to SARS-CoV-2. Samples came from the ongoing ImmuneRACE study (first 160 participants) plus 1,254 subjects from 6 global collaborators. Nearly every sample came with metadata listing a de-identified subject ID, COVID-19 status, age in years and sex. Where available, HLA class I and class II types were taken from metadata supplied by the sample provider and were not determined by assay-based typing. Broad study findings and their caveats: The quantity of clinical and demographic metadata differed by source and by participant and was supplied without curation.

This clone showed up just once. What this receptor recognizes is not known. Base qualities are not at hand, and no much larger clone is one base apart. TCRbeta CDR3 regions were amplified from genomic DNA by means of the immunoSEQ Assay, a bias-controlled multiplex PCR. Processing in the source paper ran as follows. The number of nucleated cells in each sample was estimated from the amplification of reference gene primers within the assay. To quantify the absolute abundance of each unique TCRbeta CDR3 rearrangement, sequence reads were collapsed and filtered. Productive Simpson clonality was computed per sample as the square root of Simpson's diversity index over productive rearrangements. TCRdb took over this immuneACCESS table, retaining in-frame rearrangements with V and J assigned. Such tables are incomplete; in checked studies, under half of the missing clones stem from an unresolved V gene, and the remainder is unexplained. Clone size and V and J calls were adopted from that table, with D and trimming inferred from the DNA. Here the sample has about 370,000 clones; 80% to 90% occur a single time. In total, the top ten clones hold roughly 1% of the sample.

In the prospective study, participants were roughly 18 to 100 years old, resided in approximately 25 geographic areas of the United States, and were enrolled through a virtual design. In the prospective study, participants were assigned to cohorts based on the clinical history participants reported in a screening survey and a study questionnaire. ImmuneRACE Cohort 3 recovered participants were defined by two consecutive negative NP/OP PCR tests, healthcare professional clearance, or symptom resolution. Each participant in the prospective study had whole blood, serum and a nasopharyngeal or oropharyngeal swab collected by mobile phlebotomists. Additional blood draws and questionnaires over a 2-month period could optionally be provided by prospective study participants. Before DNA extraction, blood samples from the prospective study were shipped at room temperature or frozen. This receptor was identified in a man aged 18 to 35 who had recovered from COVID-19. The sample taken for sequencing was PBMCs or T cells enriched from blood (not recorded which).

The CDR3 in this case is CATSAPPGQGLVRSLAKNIQYF. The nucleotide sequence reads as follows: TGTGCCACCAGTGCCCCACCGGGACAGGGTTTGGTAAGGTCACTAGCCAAAAACATTCAGTACTTC. This chain joins TRBV24-1 to TRBJ2-4; TRBD1 fits 9 bases in the junction. From a lookup of the germline V gene, CDR1 and CDR2 are KGHDR and SFDVKD. From the cysteine up to the phenylalanine, the CDR3 has a length of 22 residues. Only the CDR3 part of the read is kept: 66 bases, read in frame from the first base. Unmatched junction bases come to 22, with V trimmed by 5 bases and J by 0 bases.